In this sample, the clone carrying this T cell receptor beta chain turned up a few times. The sample belongs to a study of response to subunit inactivated influenza vaccine. Each CDR3 protein is one row after TCRdb ran MiXCR on the RT-PCR reads. The data show 500,000 to 550,000 distinct CDR3 sequences, 20% to 25% seen once. The CDR3 sequence is 15 residues long. Germline V gene lookup returns CDR1 SGHRS and CDR2 YFSETQ. J gave up 5 bases and V 3 bases, and 7 bases lay outside the gene matches. These same data were also listed under a study on T cells expressing NK-cell markers. That source adds: Libraries used 5'RACE template switching adding universal primer site and UMIs. Most of the eight sequenced donors tested HCMV-seropositive; one tested seronegative. Among CD8+ T cells from about 6 donors, dominant NKG2C+ clonotypes accounted for roughly 1.0-7.0%. Researchers report these clonotypes also headed the CD3+CD56-NKG2C+ fraction in several donors.

The gene calls are TRBV5-1 and TRBJ2-1, with 8 bases aligning to TRBD2. The receptor's source is a man aged 50-60 years who received an inactivated influenza vaccine. The sample consisted of CD4+ T cells sorted from PBMCs, taken roughly 12 days after vaccination. The CDR3, as DNA: TGCGCCAGCAGCTCGCCAGCGGGAGTGAACAATGAGCAGTTCTTC. Amino acid sequence: CASSSPAGVNNEQFF.